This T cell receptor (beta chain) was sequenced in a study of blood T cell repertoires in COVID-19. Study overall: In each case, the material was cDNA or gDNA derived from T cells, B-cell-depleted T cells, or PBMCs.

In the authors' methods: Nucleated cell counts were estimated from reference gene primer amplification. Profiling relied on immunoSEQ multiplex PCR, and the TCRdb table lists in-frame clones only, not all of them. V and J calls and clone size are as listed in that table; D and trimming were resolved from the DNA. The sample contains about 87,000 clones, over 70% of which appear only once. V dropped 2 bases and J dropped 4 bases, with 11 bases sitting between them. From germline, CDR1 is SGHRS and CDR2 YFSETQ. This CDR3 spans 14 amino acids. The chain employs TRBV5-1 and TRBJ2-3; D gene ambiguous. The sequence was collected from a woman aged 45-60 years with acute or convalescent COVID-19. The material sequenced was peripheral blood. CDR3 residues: CASSFPQRPDTQYF. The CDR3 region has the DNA TGCGCCAGCAGCTTCCCACAGAGACCAGATACGCAGTATTTT.